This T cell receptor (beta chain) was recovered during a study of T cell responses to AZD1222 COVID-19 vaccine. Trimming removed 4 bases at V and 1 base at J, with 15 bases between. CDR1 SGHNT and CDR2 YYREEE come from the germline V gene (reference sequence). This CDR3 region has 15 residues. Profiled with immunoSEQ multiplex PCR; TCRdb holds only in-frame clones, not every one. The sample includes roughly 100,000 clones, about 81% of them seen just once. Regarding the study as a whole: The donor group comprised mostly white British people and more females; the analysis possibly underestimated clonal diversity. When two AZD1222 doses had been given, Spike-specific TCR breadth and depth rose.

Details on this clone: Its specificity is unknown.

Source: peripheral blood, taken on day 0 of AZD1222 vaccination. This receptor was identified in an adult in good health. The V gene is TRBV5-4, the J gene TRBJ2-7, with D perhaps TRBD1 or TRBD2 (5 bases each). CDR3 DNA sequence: TGTGCCAGCAGCCTCCCGGGACGGAGGTCCTACGAGCAGTACTTC. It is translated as CASSLPGRRSYEQYF.